What follows are 2 T cell receptor beta chains derived from one specimen sequenced in a study of a mutant IDH1 vaccine in newly diagnosed glioma. The protocol was immunoSEQ multiplex PCR, while the TCRdb copy is restricted to in-frame clones and leaves out a portion. The table includes about 60,000 clones, roughly 84% detected once. Time point denoted: week 35, safety follow-up. In every dose of vaccine, 300 ug of mutant IDH1 20-mer peptide was given alongside topical imiquimod. What these receptors recognize is not known. Source: PBMCs, taken from a glioma patient whose treatment included an IDH1 peptide vaccine. The receptors come from a young man with glioma.

The chain carries TRBV14 and TRBJ2-5, with 9 bases matching TRBD1. The V gene end was trimmed by 0 bases and the J gene end by 5 bases; junction bases not matched to a gene: 13. The CDR3 totals 18 residues. Germline V CDR1 and CDR2: SGHDN, FVKESK. The CDR3 region is CASSQDGHWDRASETQYF. CDR3 coding DNA: TGTGCCAGCAGCCAAGATGGTCATTGGGACAGGGCCTCGGAGACCCAGTACTTC.

V usage is TRBV11-2 and J usage is TRBJ2-3, with 10 bases aligning to TRBD1. The germline CDR1 and CDR2 sequences are SGHAT and FQNNGV. The trim removed 6 bases at V and 4 bases at J, leaving 13 bases unmatched. This CDR3 has 17 amino acids. The CDR3, as DNA: TGTGCCAGCAGGCCGAGAATGACAGGGGGCGATTCAGATACGCAGTATTTT. This codes for CASRPRMTGGDSDTQYF.